This TCR beta chain derives from a study of T-cell memory formation after mild COVID-19. The wider study: Clusters were largely donor specific.

Regarding this clonotype: What it recognizes is unknown.

Using its own MiXCR run on the 5' RACE reads, TCRdb lists one record per CDR3 protein. The data show 300,000 to 350,000 distinct CDR3 sequences, roughly 13% seen once. The CDR3 consists of 14 residues. CDR1 is DFQATT, CDR2 SNEGSKA, per germline (reference sequence). The V gene lost 3 bases and the J gene lost 4 bases, with 16 bases spanning the gap. Regarding the study as a whole: Cross-reactive memory apparently joined, as some responding clones appeared in pre-infection memory.

Material: PBMCs or a T cell subset sorted from them (not recorded which). The receptor was isolated from a man between 18 and 35 years old who had mild COVID-19 (a few samples of this study predate the infection). Cell type and time point are not known. The chain carries TRBV20-1 and TRBJ2-7; D may be TRBD1 (5 bases). The CDR3 loop reads CSASKGLDIYEQYF. The CDR3 DNA reads as TGCAGTGCTAGTAAGGGGCTAGACATATACGAGCAGTACTTC.